The 23 T cell receptor beta chains reported below all come from one sample, sequenced in a study of blood T cells in healthy people across ages. A second 7 to 11 cycle PCR used barcoded and J-beta primers. TCRdb passed the 5' RACE reads through MiXCR, listing each CDR3 protein once. Among some 1.4 million distinct CDR3 sequences listed, about 40% were seen once. The source material was blood. The receptors originated from a woman between 18 and 29 years old in good health.

The chain employs TRBV5-4 and TRBJ2-1; 8 bases align to TRBD1. There are 15 residues in the CDR3. Germline loops: CDR1 SGHNT, CDR2 YYREEE (reference sequence). V dropped 4 bases and J dropped 5; count of bases not matched to a gene: 8. The CDR3 region is CASSTRQGSDNEQFF. The CDR3 DNA sequence: TGTGCCAGCAGCACTCGACAGGGGAGCGACAATGAGCAGTTCTTC.

This clonotype was detected a few times. The chain combines TRBV10-1 with TRBJ2-3; D gene ambiguous. Germline assignment: CDR1 WNHNN and CDR2 SYGVQD (reference sequence). This CDR3 contains 13 residues. V lost 4 bases and J 7 bases, leaving 12 bases between the germline ends. The CDR3 loop reads CASSALDGYTQYF. The CDR3 DNA sequence: TGCGCCAGCAGTGCCCTCGACGGGTATACGCAGTATTTT.

The chain couples TRBV12-3 or TRBV12-4 to TRBJ1-2; no clear D gene. V was clipped by 6 bases and J by 2 bases, with 13 bases between them. The CDR3 loop spans 14 amino acids. The DNA of the CDR3 is TGTGCCAGCAGCATCGGGCCAATCAACTATGGCTACACCTTC. This translates into CASSIGPINYGYTF.

The table lists this clonotype with many counts. The V call is TRBV4-1, the J call TRBJ2-7; D remains ambiguous. The CDR3 spans 13 residues. V was clipped by 1 base and J by 0 bases, with 4 bases between them. Germline V gives CDR1 MGHRA, CDR2 YSYEKL. CDR3 nucleotide sequence: TGCGCCAGCAGCCAAGCCAGCTCCTACGAGCAGTACTTC. Translating it yields CASSQASSYEQYF.

The CDR3: CASSPRTVYGYTF. The CDR3 DNA follows: TGTGCCAGCAGTCCTCGGACAGTCTATGGCTACACCTTC. The chain couples TRBV6-1 to TRBJ1-2; TRBD1 might be the D (6 bases). The V end was cut by 5 bases, the J end by 4 bases, with 11 bases between. This CDR3 region has 13 residues. Per the germline V gene, CDR1 is MNHNS and CDR2 is SASEGT.

This clonotype has just a few counts. This chain connects TRBV13 to TRBJ1-1; the D is unclear. The CDR3 extends over 14 amino acids. From germline, CDR1 is PRHDT and CDR2 FYEKMQ (reference sequence). V was clipped by 6 bases and J by 4 bases, with 15 bases between them. The CDR3 bases are TGTGCCAGCAGTAAAGACTCTCCGGTCACTGAAGCTTTCTTT. This translates into CASSKDSPVTEAFF.

This clonotype was seen only a few times. CDR3: CASSLGLAAAYEQYF. The CDR3 nucleotides read TGTGCCAGCAGTTTGGGACTAGCGGCCGCCTACGAGCAGTACTTC. This chain uses TRBV12-3 or TRBV12-4 with TRBJ2-7, with 11 bases lining up with TRBD2. This CDR3 has 15 amino acids. V dropped 3 bases and J dropped 2; count of bases not matched to a gene: 3.

The V call is TRBV6-6, the J call TRBJ2-5; TRBD1 is a possible D gene (5 bases). V dropped 6 bases and J dropped 4 bases, with 15 bases sitting between them. The CDR3 totals 14 residues. Germline lookup yields CDR1 MNHNY and CDR2 SVGAGI (reference sequence). CDR3 coding DNA: TGTGCCAGCAGAACCCAGGGAAGAGGAGAGACCCAGTACTTC. Translating gives CASRTQGRGETQYF.

A few counts support this clonotype. This chain uses TRBV4-2 with TRBJ2-1, with TRBD2 identical over 10 bases. This CDR3 is built from 18 residues. V lost 1 base and J lost 1; bases outside the gene matches: 7. Germline V gene sequence: CDR1 LGHNA, CDR2 YNFKEQ. The CDR3 is CASSQVWEAGGSYNEQFF. The CDR3 DNA reads TGTGCCAGCAGCCAAGTGTGGGAAGCGGGGGGGTCCTACAATGAGCAGTTCTTC.

The chain has TRBV30 and TRBJ2-7, with a weak D call TRBD2 (5 bases). The CDR3 runs to 13 residues. V lost 5 bases and J 0 bases, leaving 11 bases between the germline ends. CDR1 and CDR2 from the germline V gene are GTSNPN and SVGIG (reference sequence). CDR3 sequence: CAWGESSSYEQYF. The CDR3 DNA reads as TGTGCCTGGGGGGAGTCAAGCTCCTACGAGCAGTACTTC. The full variable domain, rest sourced from reference TRBV30 and TRBJ2-7, is SQTIHQWPATLVQPVGSPLSLECTVEGTSNPNLYWYRQAAGRGLQLLFYSVGIGQISSEVPQNLSASRPQDRQFILSSKKLLLSDSGFYLCAWGESSSYEQYFGPGTRLTVT.

The chain combines TRBV11-1 with TRBJ2-1, with 13 bases lining up with TRBD2. CDR3 length: 18 residues. Trimming took 5 bases from V and 7 from J; bases not matched to a gene: 14. Germline V gene lookup returns CDR1 SGHAT and CDR2 FQDESV (reference sequence). Here the CDR3 reads CASSPELARLAGGNEQFF. The CDR3 DNA reads as TGTGCCAGCAGCCCAGAATTAGCTCGACTAGCGGGAGGAAATGAGCAGTTCTTC.

This chain connects TRBV28 to TRBJ2-1; 9 bases are shared with TRBD1. Germline values: CDR1 MDHEN, CDR2 SYDVKM. The J segment lost 9 bases and the V segment lost 4 bases, leaving 7 bases of the junction unmatched. The CDR3 contains 14 residues. The DNA for the CDR3 is TGTGCCAGCAGTTCCCCGGGACAGGGAGGTGAGCAGTTCTTC. As protein: CASSSPGQGGEQFF.

CDR3 in DNA: TGCAGTGCTAGGATTATTCACACAGATACGCAGTATTTT. The encoded protein is CSARIIHTDTQYF. V usage is TRBV20-1 and J usage is TRBJ2-3; D is ambiguous. V lost 3 bases to trimming and J lost 2 bases, with 9 bases between them. This CDR3 is 13 amino acids long. Germline V gives CDR1 DFQATT, CDR2 SNEGSKA (reference sequence).

V gene TRBV2 combines with J gene TRBJ1-1, with TRBD1 as a possible D gene (6 bases). The V gene lost 7 bases and the J gene lost 2 bases, with 17 bases spanning the gap. This CDR3 spans 15 amino acids. Germline-derived CDR1 and CDR2 are SNHLY and FYNNEI. The DNA for the CDR3 is TGTGCCAGCACCACAGGGCCCGGGCGAAACACTGAAGCTTTCTTT. Protein sequence: CASTTGPGRNTEAFF.

The rearrangement joins TRBV28 to TRBJ1-6, with unresolved D. In germline, CDR1 is MDHEN, CDR2 SYDVKM. V was cut by 3 bases and J by 9 bases, with 15 bases left in between. The length of the CDR3 is 15 residues. CDR3 in amino acids: CASSLKEEQTSPLHF. The CDR3 nucleotides are TGTGCCAGCAGTTTGAAGGAAGAGCAGACTTCACCCCTCCACTTT.

The rearrangement joins TRBV7-2 to TRBJ2-7, with D possibly TRBD2 on 6 matching bases. The germline V gene has CDR1 SGHTA and CDR2 FQGNSA. V shed 5 bases and J shed 0 bases, with 11 bases lying between them. This CDR3 has 14 residues. The CDR3 here is CASSGRGNSYEQYF. The CDR3 nucleotides are TGTGCCAGCAGCGGACGCGGGAACTCCTACGAGCAGTACTTC.

This clonotype was found a few times. This chain uses TRBV20-1 with TRBJ2-7; D is uncertain. This CDR3 region has 15 residues. V was clipped by 5 bases and J by 3 bases, with 20 bases between them. Germline V CDR1 and CDR2: DFQATT, SNEGSKA (reference sequence). The CDR3: CSAGYYTGPNYEQYF. In nucleotides, the CDR3 is TGCAGTGCTGGGTATTACACCGGACCTAACTACGAGCAGTACTTC.

The genes are TRBV6-6 and TRBJ2-3; 7 bases fit TRBD2. J lost 2 bases, V lost 5 bases, and 10 bases had no gene match. This CDR3 contains 16 residues. Germline CDR1 MNHNY, CDR2 SVGAGI (reference sequence). The CDR3 region has the DNA TGTGCCAGCAGTCAGGGAGGGCGGACGCACACAGATACGCAGTATTTT. Translating gives CASSQGGRTHTDTQYF.

This clonotype was seen ten or more times. Written as DNA, the CDR3 is TGTGCCATCAGGGACAGCTCCTACGAGCAGTACTTC. As protein: CAIRDSSYEQYF. This sequence joins TRBV10-3 and TRBJ2-7, with D possibly TRBD1 on 6 matching bases. With 6 bases removed from V and 0 bases from J, the gap between germline ends came to 6 bases. Germline V gene data show CDR1 as ENHRY and CDR2 as SYGVKD. The CDR3 sequence is 12 residues long.

The V call is TRBV20-1, the J call TRBJ2-1; TRBD2 matches 9 bases. In germline, CDR1 is DFQATT, CDR2 SNEGSKA (reference sequence). After removal of 4 bases from V and 7 bases from J, the junction contained 8 bases not matched to a gene. The CDR3 totals 14 residues. CDR3 amino acids: CSAKAAGGWNEQFF. The CDR3 region has the DNA TGCAGTGCTAAGGCGGCGGGGGGGTGGAATGAGCAGTTCTTC.

This chain uses TRBV20-1 with TRBJ2-5; possible D gene TRBD2, 5 bases. The J call is uncertain, as TRBJ2-7 better fits the DNA end. The V gene's germline CDR1 is DFQATT and CDR2 SNEGSKA (reference sequence). The CDR3 consists of 11 residues. CDR3 nucleotides: TGCAGTGCTAACCCTAGCAGCGAGCAGTACTTC. It codes for CSANPSSEQYF.

This rearrangement joins TRBV21-1 to TRBJ2-2; the table's D gene call, TRBD1, was not cross checked with the DNA. TRBV21-1 is a listed pseudogene. CDR3 size: 19 residues. CDR3 bases: TGTGCCAGCACCAATGACAGGGGGCCACGTTCCTCGAACACCGGGGAGCTGTTTTTT. This sequence encodes CASTNDRGPRSSNTGELFF.

This clonotype has a single count. A much larger clone differs from this one at a single base, so this may be a read error. The chain joins TRBV3-1 to TRBJ1-6; the D is unclear. This CDR3 region has 12 residues. Germline CDR1 is LGHDT and CDR2 is YNNKEL (reference sequence). CDR3 in amino acids: CACGQDYSPFHF. DNA for the CDR3: TGTGCCTGCGGCCAGGACTATTCACCCTTCCACTTT.